This T cell receptor beta chain originates from a study of T cell responses to AZD1222 COVID-19 vaccine. Study context: Researchers grouped second doses given at about 4 or about 12 weeks into one pool.

In this sample, this clone turned up a few times. Other nucleotide sequences in the sample specify the same CDR3. Here immunoSEQ multiplex PCR was the method, and the copy in TCRdb shows in-frame clones only, minus some. This table has over 100,000 clones, 80% to 85% appearing once. There are 16 residues in the CDR3. Per germline, CDR1 SEHNR and CDR2 FQNEAQ (reference sequence). V lost 2 bases, J lost 5 bases, and 15 bases lay in between. The sequence derives from an adult in good health. The V gene is TRBV7-9, the J gene TRBJ2-2, with D perhaps matching TRBD2 (7 bases). Sequencing used peripheral blood, obtained on day 0 of AZD1222 vaccination. CDR3 sequence (DNA): TGTGCCAGCAGCTTAAGGGAGGGGGAAATGACCGGGGAGCTGTTTTTT. This codes for CASSLREGEMTGELFF.